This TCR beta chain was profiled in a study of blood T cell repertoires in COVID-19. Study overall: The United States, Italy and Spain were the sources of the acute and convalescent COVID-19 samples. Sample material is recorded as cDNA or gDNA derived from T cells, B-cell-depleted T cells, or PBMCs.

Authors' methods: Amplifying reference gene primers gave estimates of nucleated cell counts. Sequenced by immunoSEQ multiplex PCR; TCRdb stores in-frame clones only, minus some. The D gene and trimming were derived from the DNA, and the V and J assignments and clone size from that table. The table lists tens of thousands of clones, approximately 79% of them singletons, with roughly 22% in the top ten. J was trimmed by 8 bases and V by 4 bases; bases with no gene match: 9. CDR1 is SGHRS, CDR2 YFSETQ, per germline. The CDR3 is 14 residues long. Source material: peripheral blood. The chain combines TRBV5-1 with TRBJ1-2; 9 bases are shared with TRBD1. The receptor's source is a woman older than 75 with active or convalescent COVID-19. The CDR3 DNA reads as TGCGCCAGCAGCCTCGGACAGGGGAAATTGGGCTACACCTTC. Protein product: CASSLGQGKLGYTF.